The rows below give T cell receptor beta chains drawn from one sample of a study of blood T cell repertoires in COVID-19. The assay was immunoSEQ multiplex PCR, and TCRdb's table has in-frame clones only and misses some. The sample has roughly 200,000 clones, approximately 84% seen once; the top ten hold 4.5% to 5%. The sequencing sample was made of peripheral blood. The source is an elderly woman with acute or convalescent COVID-19. Each CDR3 is given with its conserved first and last residue. The order of the fields is clone size, D gene, J gene, V gene, CDR3 DNA, CDR3 protein. A D gene is named only where the DNA matches it firmly. Size is omitted from some rows. Given values are once, few, many or a class for expanded clones.

size: .; D: .; J: TRBJ2-7; V: TRBV4-1; DNA: TGCGCCAGCAGCCCAGTTGGCTCCTACGAGCAGTACTTC; CDR3: CASSPVGSYEQYF
size: .; D: .; J: TRBJ1-1; V: TRBV18; DNA: TGTGCCAGCTCATCAGGGATCATGAACACTGAAGCTTTCTTT; CDR3: CASSSGIMNTEAFF
size: .; D: .; J: TRBJ2-7; V: TRBV5-1; DNA: TGCGCCAGCAGCTCTTGGGGGGAGTCCTCCGAGCAGTACTTC; CDR3: CASSSWGESSEQYF
size: .; D: .; J: TRBJ1-6; V: TRBV5-1; DNA: TGCGCCAGCAGCTACTCGGGAGGGATGGATAATTCACCCCTCCACTTT; CDR3: CASSYSGGMDNSPLHF
size: .; D: .; J: TRBJ1-1; V: TRBV6-5; DNA: TGTGCCAGCGGTCCACGGACAGAAGTTAACACTGAAGCTTTCTTT; CDR3: CASGPRTEVNTEAFF
size: .; D: TRBD1; J: TRBJ2-3; V: TRBV6-2/TRBV6-3; DNA: TGTGCCAGCAGTAAGGACAGGGTGGGCACAGATACGCAGTATTTT; CDR3: CASSKDRVGTDTQYF
size: .; D: TRBD2; J: TRBJ2-7; V: TRBV27; DNA: TGTGCCAGCAGTCTTATCGACGCTAGCGGACCCTACGAGCAGTACTTC; CDR3: CASSLIDASGPYEQYF
size: .; D: TRBD1; J: TRBJ1-3; V: TRBV15; DNA: TGTGCCACCAGCAGACCGAGACAGGGGGGCTCTGGAAACACCATATATTTT; CDR3: CATSRPRQGGSGNTIYF
size: .; D: .; J: TRBJ1-5; V: TRBV28; DNA: TGTGCCAGCAGTTTTAGGCCAGGTCCCGATCAGCCCCAGCATTTT; CDR3: CASSFRPGPDQPQHF
size: .; D: .; J: TRBJ1-2; V: TRBV6-1; DNA: TGTGCCAGCAGTGAACGTAACTATGGCTACACCTTC; CDR3: CASSERNYGYTF
size: .; D: .; J: TRBJ2-7; V: TRBV19; DNA: TGTGCCAGTAGTCACACCCTTACTAAAATTCACGAGCAGTACTTC; CDR3: CASSHTLTKIHEQYF
size: many; D: TRBD1; J: TRBJ1-1; V: TRBV12-5; DNA: TGTGCTAGTGGCCCGACAGGGGGCTTTACTGAAGCTTTCTTT; CDR3: CASGPTGGFTEAFF
size: .; D: .; J: TRBJ2-5; V: TRBV7-8; DNA: TGTGCCAGCAGCCCGAGGGAGACCCAGTACTTC; CDR3: CASSPRETQYF
size: .; D: TRBD1; J: TRBJ2-5; V: TRBV5-1; DNA: TGCGCCAGCAGGGACCAGGGGGCGGGAGAGACCCAGTACTTC; CDR3: CASRDQGAGETQYF
size: .; D: .; J: TRBJ1-4; V: TRBV2; DNA: TGTGCCAGCAGGCGGACCCAGGGTTTGCGGGAAAAACTGTTTTTT; CDR3: CASRRTQGLREKLFF
size: .; D: .; J: TRBJ2-5; V: TRBV11-3; DNA: TGTGCCAGCAGCTTGGACAGAAAGGAGACCCAGTACTTC; CDR3: CASSLDRKETQYF
size: .; D: TRBD1; J: TRBJ1-1; V: TRBV11-2; DNA: TGTGCCAGCAGCTTAGCCCACAGGGGAAACACTGAAGCTTTCTTT; CDR3: CASSLAHRGNTEAFF
size: .; D: TRBD2; J: TRBJ2-7; V: TRBV7-8; DNA: TGTGCCAGCAGCTTCATTTTGGACTGGACTAGCGGGAGGGCGGTCAACGAGCAGTACTTC; CDR3: CASSFILDWTSGRAVNEQYF
size: .; D: TRBD2; J: TRBJ2-1; V: TRBV2; DNA: TGTGCCAGCAGCTACGGACTAGCGGGAATCAATGAGCAGTTCTTC; CDR3: CASSYGLAGINEQFF
size: few; D: TRBD1; J: TRBJ1-1; V: TRBV5-1; DNA: TGCGCCAGCAGCTCAGCCCCACAGGGGGAGAACACTGAAGCTTTCTTT; CDR3: CASSSAPQGENTEAFF
size: .; D: TRBD2; J: TRBJ2-1; V: TRBV7-2; DNA: TGTGCCAGCAGCTCGAGACTAGCGGTCTCCTACAATGAGCAGTTCTTC; CDR3: CASSSRLAVSYNEQFF
size: .; D: TRBD2; J: TRBJ2-5; V: TRBV10-3; DNA: TGTGCCATCAGTGTAGGTCGGGAGGGCCCAACCCAGTACTTC; CDR3: CAISVGREGPTQYF
size: .; D: .; J: TRBJ2-3; V: TRBV19; DNA: TGTGCCAGTAGTATAAAGTGGGCCACAGATACGCAGTATTTT; CDR3: CASSIKWATDTQYF
size: .; D: .; J: TRBJ2-5; V: TRBV6-2/TRBV6-3; DNA: TGTGCCAGCAGTCCGTACCTTAGGGGGGAGACCCAGTACTTC; CDR3: CASSPYLRGETQYF
size: few; D: TRBD1; J: TRBJ1-1; V: TRBV18; DNA: TGTGCCAGCTCAACTGGACAGGGGGCGTACACTGAAGCTTTCTTT; CDR3: CASSTGQGAYTEAFF
size: .; D: .; J: TRBJ2-2; V: TRBV9; DNA: TGTGCCAGCAGCGTAGGAGATAGGGGAAGGGAGCTGTTTTTT; CDR3: CASSVGDRGRELFF
size: .; D: .; J: TRBJ2-2; V: TRBV12-5; DNA: TGTGCTAGTGGTTCCGGGTGGGGGGAGCTGTTTTTT; CDR3: CASGSGWGELFF